A selection of T cell receptor beta chains follows, all from one sample in a study of cytomegalovirus exposure and HLA in healthy donors. Using immunoSEQ multiplex PCR, the repertoire was profiled, and TCRdb retains in-frame clones only, with some absent. The table shows about 97,000 clones, with about 75% occurring only once. Specimen: PBMCs. The receptors come from a man aged 45 to 65 in good health and CMV-seronegative. The CDR3 runs from the conserved cysteine through the conserved F or W. Fields, in order: CDR3 DNA, CDR3 protein, J gene, clone size, V gene, D gene. D genes are given only for firm matches. The size entry is marked missing in some rows and otherwise reads once, few, many or a size class.

TGTGCCAGCAGTTACGTTGCCCGAGACTATGGCTACACCTTC	CASSYVARDYGYTF	TRBJ1-2	few	TRBV6-5	NA
TGCGCCAGCAGCTTGGGACAAAACACCGGGGAGCTGTTTTTT	CASSLGQNTGELFF	TRBJ2-2	NA	TRBV5-1	NA
TGTGCCAGCAGTTACGGGGGGAGCACAGATACGCAGTATTTT	CASSYGGSTDTQYF	TRBJ2-3	NA	TRBV6-5	NA
TGTGCCAGCTCTGGGCTAGCGGGGCCTAACACCGGGGAGCTGTTTTTT	CASSGLAGPNTGELFF	TRBJ2-2	NA	TRBV18	TRBD2
TGTGCCAGCAGCCAAGAAAGAGTAAACACCGGGGAGCTGTTTTTT	CASSQERVNTGELFF	TRBJ2-2	few	TRBV14	NA
TGTGCCAGCAGCTTATCCGACGGGCGGGGGCCCCTCCACTTT	CASSLSDGRGPLHF	TRBJ1-6	NA	TRBV11-2	NA
TGTGCCAGCAGACTAGCGGGTGCCGAGACCCAGTACTTC	CASRLAGAETQYF	TRBJ2-5	NA	TRBV7-9	TRBD2
TGTGCCAGCAGGGGGACAGTCCCTAACCCAGAATTCAACCCGGCGAGAGGCTACACCTTC	CASRGTVPNPEFNPARGYTF	TRBJ1-2	NA	TRBV2	TRBD1
TGCGCCAGCACTACCGCGAGCGGGGGCGCGAGCTCCTACGAGCAGTACTTC	CASTTASGGASSYEQYF	TRBJ2-7	NA	TRBV10-2	TRBD2
TGTGCCAGCAGTTTTTCCAGGGACTATGGCTACACCTTC	CASSFSRDYGYTF	TRBJ1-2	NA	TRBV27	NA
TGTGCCAGCAGCTTATCGGAGGGACAGGGACTTTCTGGCTACACCTTC	CASSLSEGQGLSGYTF	TRBJ1-2	NA	TRBV7-9	TRBD1
TGCGCCAGCAGCTTTTCCCTCCGGGATGAAAAACTGTTTTTT	CASSFSLRDEKLFF	TRBJ1-4	NA	TRBV5-1	NA
TGTTCCAGCAGCCCTCACTTCGGGAGAGACCCCACAGATACGCAGTATTTT	CSSSPHFGRDPTDTQYF	TRBJ2-3	NA	TRBV7-9	NA
TGTGCCAGCACCCCGGGACAGGGGGTTAAGGTTGAGCAGTTCTTC	CASTPGQGVKVEQFF	TRBJ2-1	NA	TRBV7-8	TRBD1
TGCGCCAGCAGCTTGGGAGGGCAGAGCTCTGGAAACACCATATATTTT	CASSLGGQSSGNTIYF	TRBJ1-3	NA	TRBV5-1	NA
TGTGCCATCAGTGAGGCTAGCGGGAGGTCTGATACGCAGTATTTT	CAISEASGRSDTQYF	TRBJ2-3	NA	TRBV10-3	TRBD2
TGTGCCAGCAGTTACTCGAGGGACAGGGGCTATGGCTACACCTTC	CASSYSRDRGYGYTF	TRBJ1-2	NA	TRBV6-5	TRBD1
TGTGCCTGGAGTGAAGCGGGAAAACAGTATTTT	CAWSEAGKQYF	TRBJ2-3	few	TRBV30	TRBD2
TGTGCCAGCAGTCTTGGTCCCCGGGACAGCTCCTACGAGCAGTACTTC	CASSLGPRDSSYEQYF	TRBJ2-7	NA	TRBV27	TRBD1
TGCAGCGTTCCCGCGACAGGTCACACCGGGGAGCTGTTTTTT	CSVPATGHTGELFF	TRBJ2-2	NA	TRBV29-1	NA
TGTGCCAGCAGCTTAGATACTAGGTCCAATGAGCAGTTCTTC	CASSLDTRSNEQFF	TRBJ2-1	NA	TRBV11-2	NA
TGTGCCAGCAGCTCGCCACGGGACAGGGGTTTGGAAGAGACCCAGTACTTC	CASSSPRDRGLEETQYF	TRBJ2-5	NA	TRBV7-6	TRBD1
TGTGCCAGCAGCCACGATGGCCAGGTCTATTCACCCCTCCACTTT	CASSHDGQVYSPLHF	TRBJ1-6	NA	TRBV13	NA
TGTGCCAGCAGTCGTAGCGTAAGCTCCTACAATGAGCAGTTCTTC	CASSRSVSSYNEQFF	TRBJ2-1	NA	TRBV9	NA
TGTGCCAGCGGTTACCGGGACAGGGGTGGGGAGCAGTACTTC	CASGYRDRGGEQYF	TRBJ2-7	NA	TRBV27	TRBD1
TGTGCCAGCAGCTTCCGACAGGGCCAGAACACCGGGGAGCTGTTTTTT	CASSFRQGQNTGELFF	TRBJ2-2	NA	TRBV7-9	TRBD1
TGTGCCAGCTCACCAACCGGACAGGGGGCGGGAGGCTACACCTTC	CASSPTGQGAGGYTF	TRBJ1-2	few	TRBV18	TRBD1
TGTGCCAGCAGGGGACACCCGAACACCGGGGAGCTGTTTTTT	CASRGHPNTGELFF	TRBJ2-2	NA	TRBV2	NA
TGTGCCACCGCGGGGGTGGATACGCAGTATTTT	CATAGVDTQYF	TRBJ2-3	NA	TRBV7-9	TRBD2
TGTGCCAGCAGCGGAGGATCTAGCGGGGCGGCCCATGAGCAGTTCTTC	CASSGGSSGAAHEQFF	TRBJ2-1	NA	TRBV9	TRBD2
TGTGCCAGCAGCTTAGATCAGGGGAGTTTGGGCTACACCTTC	CASSLDQGSLGYTF	TRBJ1-2	once	TRBV11-2	NA
TGTGCCAGCTTCCAGGACAGAAACACCGGGGAGCTGTTTTTT	CASFQDRNTGELFF	TRBJ2-2	NA	TRBV2	NA
TGTGCCAGCAGCTACGCAGGGTCCTACGAGCAGTACTTC	CASSYAGSYEQYF	TRBJ2-7	few	TRBV7-2	NA